These 21 T cell receptor beta chains came from one sample sequenced in a study of T-cell reconstitution after alpha-beta-depleted transplantation in children (dated by TCRdb to the mid-2010s). Library generation was performed with PCR. The data were produced on an Illumina HiSeq 2500. TCR library preparation used molecular barcoding, with unique molecular identifiers applied to normalize quantification of the TCRbeta repertoire. The public reads were reprocessed in TCRdb via fastp at Q25 and MiXCR, keeping in-frame beta chains. Under each unique CDR3 protein, matching rows form one entry showing the most common genes and DNA. Present in this sample are approximately 250,000 distinct CDR3 sequences, around 25% of which were seen just once. In total, the top ten clones hold approximately 2.5% of the sample. Taken with the paper, the label for treatment or condition translates to: allogeneic hematopoietic cell transplantation with graft depleted of TCRalphabeta T cells and CD19 B cells.

The sample was PBMCs, taken before TCRalphabeta/CD19-depleted stem cell transplant. Receptors were obtained from a girl aged 2-9 years with Fanconi anemia, due to receive a stem cell transplant.

The V gene is TRBV28, the J gene TRBJ2-1, with D hard to call. The CDR3 runs 12 residues. Germline CDR1 MDHEN, CDR2 SYDVKM. The ends were cut back, 5 bases at V and 6 bases at J, with 8 bases in the middle. The CDR3 loop reads CASSHRTNEQFF. The CDR3 nucleotides are TGTGCCAGCAGTCACAGAACCAATGAGCAGTTCTTC.

This chain connects TRBV5-5 to TRBJ2-2; D not certain. The CDR3 contains 12 residues. Germline CDR1 reads SGHKS; CDR2 reads YYEKEE (reference sequence). V lost 1 base and J 5 bases, leaving 3 bases between the germline ends. CDR3 bases: TGTGCCAGCAGCTTGATGACCGGGGAGCTGTTTTTT. Its protein product is CASSLMTGELFF.

This chain joins TRBV28 and TRBJ2-7; the match to TRBD1 covers 10 bases. This CDR3 has 15 residues. Germline CDR1 reads MDHEN; CDR2 reads SYDVKM. The trim removed 4 bases at V and 4 bases at J, leaving 7 bases unmatched. The CDR3 sequence: CASSSSGQGHYEQYF. CDR3 nucleotide sequence: TGTGCCAGCAGTTCCTCGGGACAGGGGCATTACGAGCAGTACTTC.

This clonotype was counted many times. The rearrangement uses TRBV6-1 and TRBJ2-1, with 8 bases lining up with TRBD2. CDR3 size: 15 residues. Germline lookup yields CDR1 MNHNS and CDR2 SASEGT. V lost 2 bases and J lost 5; bases outside the gene matches: 5. The CDR3: CASSESASGHNEQFF. DNA of the CDR3: TGTGCCAGCAGTGAATCGGCTAGCGGGCACAATGAGCAGTTCTTC.

The rearrangement joins TRBV18 to TRBJ2-1, with 9 bases aligning to TRBD1. The CDR3 sequence is 15 residues long. Germline trimming cut 3 bases from V and 6 bases from J; bases unmatched to any gene: 6. The germline CDR1 and CDR2 sequences are KGHSH and LQKENI. Written as DNA, the CDR3 is TGTGCCAGCTCACCTCGACAGGGGGAAGGCAATGAGCAGTTCTTC. The encoded protein is CASSPRQGEGNEQFF.

The CDR3 bases are TGCAGTGGGGGGGGACTAGCGGGGGGAACAGATACGCAGTATTTT. Translated, it gives CSGGGLAGGTDTQYF. The J gene is TRBJ2-3, the V gene TRBV20-1; 15 bases map to TRBD2. The J segment lost 3 bases and the V segment lost 7 bases, leaving 5 bases of the junction unmatched. The CDR3 is 15 amino acids. From germline, CDR1 is DFQATT and CDR2 SNEGSKA (reference sequence).

This clonotype has at least ten counts. V is TRBV20-1 and J is TRBJ2-5; D gene uncertain. Trimming left V 4 bases short and J 0 bases short, with 9 bases between. Germline values: CDR1 DFQATT, CDR2 SNEGSKA (reference sequence). The CDR3 has 13 amino acids. CDR3 protein: CSATRSYQETQYF. The CDR3 nucleotides read TGCAGTGCTACCCGTTCGTACCAAGAGACCCAGTACTTC.

This clonotype was seen many times. The CDR3 reads CASSLFSSSNEQFF. As DNA, the CDR3 is TGTGCCAGCAGCTTATTCTCTAGCAGCAATGAGCAGTTCTTC. J is TRBJ2-1 and V is TRBV7-2, with D possibly matching TRBD2 (5 bases). Per the germline V gene, CDR1 is SGHTA and CDR2 is FQGNSA. Trimming stripped 2 bases from V and 6 bases from J, with 11 bases between. The CDR3 runs 14 residues.

V usage is TRBV20-1 and J usage is TRBJ2-1; TRBD1 agrees at 8 bases. This CDR3 is built from 12 residues. V lost 6 bases and J lost 4; bases outside the gene matches: 2. Per germline, CDR1 DFQATT and CDR2 SNEGSKA (reference sequence). The CDR3 nucleotides read TGCAGTGCGGGACAGGTTTACAATGAGCAGTTCTTC. Amino acid sequence: CSAGQVYNEQFF.

This clonotype has a count of ten or more. The chain has TRBV6-1 and TRBJ2-1; 8 positions agree with TRBD2. J was trimmed by 9 bases and V by 4 bases; bases with no gene match: 11. Germline V lookup: CDR1 MNHNS, CDR2 SASEGT. CDR3 length: 15 residues. CDR3 DNA sequence: TGTGCCAGCAGTGGGGGACCGGGACTAGGCGTTGAGCAGTTCTTC. Encoded protein: CASSGGPGLGVEQFF.

J is TRBJ2-1 and V is TRBV5-1; D unresolved. The CDR3 has 17 amino acids. Germline CDR1 and CDR2: SGHRS and YFSETQ. The ends were cut back, 4 bases at V and 0 bases at J, with 17 bases in the middle. In nucleotides, the CDR3 is TGCGCCAGCAGCGTGACAAGACCCTTGAGCTCCTACAATGAGCAGTTCTTC. It is translated as CASSVTRPLSSYNEQFF.

About this clonotype: This likely comes from a read error, as the CDR3 has no conserved phenylalanine or tryptophan at its end. This sequence joins TRBV7-9 and TRBJ1-1; TRBD1 aligns across 9 bases. Germline trimming cut 5 bases from V and 4 bases from J; bases unmatched to any gene: 5. The V gene's germline CDR1 is SEHNR and CDR2 FQNEAQ (reference sequence). CDR3 length: 14 amino acids. The CDR3 nucleotides are TGTGCCAGCAGCGCCACAGGGGGCCTCACTGAAGCTTTCTGT. Translation gives CASSATGGLTEAFC.

This clonotype turned up a few times. The chain combines TRBV6-5 with TRBJ2-1; 12 nucleotides line up with TRBD2. The germline V gene encodes CDR1 MNHEY and CDR2 SVGAGI. V shed 2 bases and J 2 bases; nucleotides not matched to a gene: 4. The CDR3 totals 17 residues. CDR3 DNA sequence: TGTGCCAGCAGTTACGTCGGACTAGCGGGGACCTACAATGAGCAGTTCTTC. The encoded protein is CASSYVGLAGTYNEQFF.

In its sample, this clonotype was seen many times. The genes are TRBV6-5 and TRBJ2-1; 13 nucleotides agree with TRBD2. CDR1 and CDR2 (germline): MNHEY, SVGAGI. This CDR3 has 16 amino acids. Losses at the gene ends were 6 bases for V and 7 bases for J; bases not matched to a gene: 9. In nucleotides, the CDR3 is TGTGCCAGCAGGGGACTAGCGGGGCCACGCGGGAATGAGCAGTTCTTC. It specifies CASRGLAGPRGNEQFF.

This chain uses TRBV11-3 with TRBJ2-3; the D is unclear. Germline V CDR1 and CDR2: SGHNT, YENEEA. The CDR3 contains 14 residues. V gave up 2 bases and J gave up 4 bases, with 10 bases separating them. The CDR3 loop is CASSLRSSPDTQYF. The CDR3 region has the DNA TGTGCCAGCAGCTTAAGAAGCAGCCCAGATACGCAGTATTTT.

This clonotype occurred many times. The gene calls are TRBV7-2 and TRBJ2-7; the match to TRBD2 covers 8 bases. Trimming at V came to 7 bases and at J to 2 bases, leaving 13 bases not matched to a gene. Germline CDR1 is SGHTA and CDR2 is FQGNSA. This CDR3 contains 16 residues. CDR3 DNA: TGTGCCAGCAACAACCCGGGACTAGTGAGTACCTACGAGCAGTACTTC. The encoded protein is CASNNPGLVSTYEQYF.

This clonotype has a count of ten or more. This sequence joins TRBV20-1 and TRBJ2-7, with TRBD2 as a possible D gene (6 bases). Germline CDR1 is DFQATT and CDR2 is SNEGSKA (reference sequence). The length of the CDR3 is 15 residues. Trimming cost V 4 bases and J 0 bases, with 16 bases left between them. Here the CDR3 reads CSATGVAGSSYEQYF. The CDR3 DNA follows: TGCAGTGCTACGGGAGTCGCGGGTAGCTCCTACGAGCAGTACTTC.

This clonotype was counted between two and nine times. The gene calls are TRBV28 and TRBJ2-5, with a weak D call TRBD1 (6 bases). The CDR3 extends over 15 amino acids. CDR1 MDHEN and CDR2 SYDVKM come from the germline V gene. The ends were cut back, 4 bases at V and 1 base at J, with 13 bases in the middle. CDR3 bases: TGTGCCAGCAGTTCCAAGGACAGCTTCCAAGAGACCCAGTACTTC. Translated: CASSSKDSFQETQYF.

This chain joins TRBV15 and TRBJ2-7, with 9 bases matching TRBD2. The CDR3 consists of 14 residues. Germline CDR1 and CDR2: LNHNV and YYDKDF (reference sequence). V lost 6 bases and J lost 1; bases outside the gene matches: 4. The CDR3 region is CATRPSGGSYEQYF. The CDR3 DNA sequence: TGTGCCACCAGGCCAAGCGGGGGGTCCTACGAGCAGTACTTC.

This clonotype appeared a few times. This chain joins TRBV9 and TRBJ2-3; possible D gene TRBD1, 5 bases. The V end lost 2 bases, the J end lost 0 bases, and 13 bases lay between the germline ends. Germline loops: CDR1 SGDLS, CDR2 YYNGEE. The CDR3 extends over 16 amino acids. CDR3 in amino acids: CASSVNRDSSTDTQYF. The CDR3 bases are TGTGCCAGCAGCGTTAATCGAGACAGCAGCACAGATACGCAGTATTTT. Combining the CDR3 with reference TRBV9 and TRBJ2-3 gives the whole variable domain DSGVTQTPKHLITATGQRVTLRCSPRSGDLSVYWYQQSLDQGLQFLIQYYNGEERAKGNILERFSAQQFPDLHSELNLSSLELGDSALYFCASSVNRDSSTDTQYFGPGTRLTVL.

This clonotype has ten or more counts. The rearrangement links TRBV20-1 to TRBJ2-7; tentative D call: TRBD1 (6 bases). Germline lookup yields CDR1 DFQATT and CDR2 SNEGSKA (reference sequence). V was shortened by 0 bases and J by 5 bases, with 14 bases between the two germline ends. CDR3 size: 14 residues. CDR3 nucleotides: TGCAGTGCTAGAGATCCGAACAGGGCCAACGAGCAGTACTTC. Translated, it gives CSARDPNRANEQYF.